The 28 T cell receptor beta chains below come from one sample, sequenced in a study of blood T cells in healthy people across ages. A second PCR of 7 to 11 cycles used a sample-barcoded 5' primer and a J-beta primer mix. MiXCR, applied by TCRdb to the 5' RACE reads, yields one record per CDR3 protein. The sample consists of some 890,000 distinct CDR3 sequences, almost 30% of them appearing once. The same data also contributed to another study, on T cells of mothers and their children.

Sequencing was carried out using blood. The source of these receptors is a woman between 35 and 50 years old in good health.

This clonotype was observed many times. The chain joins TRBV12-3 or TRBV12-4 to TRBJ2-1; D might be TRBD1 or TRBD2, each matching 5 bases. This CDR3 has 13 residues. Trimming removed 3 bases at V and 10 bases at J, with 13 bases between. This chain's CDR3 is CASSFGAPPEQFF. CDR3 DNA sequence: TGTGCCAGCAGTTTCGGGGCGCCCCCGGAGCAGTTCTTC.

This clonotype was seen ten or more times. This chain connects TRBV10-2 to TRBJ1-2; D perhaps matches TRBD1 (6 bases). The ends were cut back, 8 bases at V and 4 bases at J, with 11 bases in the middle. Germline CDR1 reads WSHSY; CDR2 reads SAAADI. The CDR3 is 12 amino acids. CDR3 DNA: TGCGCCAGCCTAACGGACAGCTATGGCTACACCTTC. This translates into CASLTDSYGYTF.

Concerning this clonotype itself: Its ends do not fully match the called genes, so a read error is possible. This rearrangement joins TRBV10-3 to TRBJ1-5; the match to TRBD1 covers 7 bases. In germline, CDR1 is ENHRY, CDR2 SYGVKD. The CDR3 loop spans 13 amino acids. CDR3 region: CASGQSSDQPQHF. The CDR3, as DNA: TGTGCCTCGGGACAGTCTAGCGATCAGCCCCAGCATTTT.

As regards this clonotype: This may arise from a read error, as a much more abundant clone is one base away. The chain recombines TRBV20-1 with TRBJ2-1, with TRBD2 identical over 8 bases. The CDR3 spans 15 residues. Trimming at V came to 1 base and at J to 7 bases, leaving 9 bases not matched to a gene. The germline V gene encodes CDR1 DFQATT and CDR2 SNEGSKA (reference sequence). CDR3 bases: TGCAGTGCTAGAGGGGGTAGCGGGGTACAAAATGAGCAGTTCTTC. Protein: CSARGGSGVQNEQFF.

The chain joins TRBV5-1 to TRBJ2-7; TRBD1 aligns across 10 bases. The CDR3 extends over 15 amino acids. The ends lost 5 bases at V and 2 bases at J; junction bases unmatched: 7. Germline CDR1 is SGHRS and CDR2 is YFSETQ. The CDR3 reads CASRPSGTGAYEQYF. The CDR3, as DNA: TGCGCCAGCAGGCCTTCCGGGACAGGGGCCTACGAGCAGTACTTC.

For this clonotype: A much larger clone sits a single nucleotide away, making a read error possible. The CDR3 spells CVSSIVAGDYNEQFF. The CDR3 DNA reads TGTGTCAGTAGTATAGTTGCGGGGGACTACAATGAGCAGTTCTTC. This chain connects TRBV19 to TRBJ2-1; 7 bases line up with TRBD2. Germline V gene lookup returns CDR1 LNHDA and CDR2 SQIVND (reference sequence). The CDR3 loop spans 15 amino acids.

There are a few counts of this clonotype. This sequence joins TRBV7-2 and TRBJ2-3; 9 bases fit TRBD1. The CDR3 is made up of 15 amino acids. Germline CDR1 is SGHTA and CDR2 is FQGNSA. V lost 6 bases to trimming and J lost 2 bases; unmatched junction nucleotides: 6. Here the CDR3 reads CASSRGTGPTDTQYF. Here the CDR3 DNA reads TGTGCCAGCAGTCGTGGGACAGGGCCCACAGATACGCAGTATTTT.

This clonotype was seen a few times. The chain links TRBV12-3 or TRBV12-4 to TRBJ2-3; TRBD2 agrees at 10 bases. This CDR3 is built from 14 residues. The ends lost 6 bases at V and 5 bases at J; junction bases unmatched: 5. The CDR3 nucleotides are TGTGCCAGCAGCAATAGCGGGGGGTTAGATACGCAGTATTTT. Amino acids: CASSNSGGLDTQYF.

The rearrangement joins TRBV5-1 to TRBJ2-1; weak D call: TRBD1 (6 bases). This CDR3 spans 14 amino acids. Germline V gene data show CDR1 as SGHRS and CDR2 as YFSETQ. Trimming removed 7 bases at V and 10 bases at J, with 21 bases between. CDR3 coding DNA: TGCGCCAGCGGCCCCATGGGGGCCGGAGAAGAGCAGTTCTTC. Protein product: CASGPMGAGEEQFF.

CDR3 bases: TGTGCCACCCGGAGGGGGCTGGGCACAGATACGCAGTATTTT. This codes for CATRRGLGTDTQYF. The V and J genes are TRBV15 and TRBJ2-3, with D possibly being TRBD1 (7 bases). The CDR3 totals 14 residues. The germline V gene has CDR1 LNHNV and CDR2 YYDKDF (reference sequence). V was clipped by 8 bases and J by 1 base, with 13 bases between them.

This chain links TRBV9 with TRBJ2-5, with D perhaps being TRBD1 or TRBD2 (5 bases each). The end of the DNA aligns better with TRBJ2-7, so the J call may be wrong. Germline V gene lookup returns CDR1 SGDLS and CDR2 YYNGEE. The CDR3 is 13 amino acids. CDR3 nucleotides: TGTGCCAGCAGCGTATTAGAGGGGAGCGAGCAGTACTTC. Its protein is CASSVLEGSEQYF.

In its sample, this clonotype was seen a few times. The V and J genes are TRBV18 and TRBJ1-2; D uncertain. This CDR3 region has 13 residues. Germline V gene sequence: CDR1 KGHSH, CDR2 LQKENI. Trimming removed 0 bases at V and 7 bases at J, with 9 bases between. This CDR3 reads CASSPPGDGGYTF. The CDR3 nucleotides are TGTGCCAGCTCACCACCAGGAGATGGTGGCTACACCTTC.

V usage is TRBV15 and J usage is TRBJ1-1; D gene uncertain. Per germline, CDR1 LNHNV and CDR2 YYDKDF (reference sequence). The CDR3 is made up of 16 amino acids. V was shortened by 6 bases and J by 0 bases, with 17 bases between the two germline ends. This CDR3 is CATSSTFTPMNTEAFF. The CDR3 region has the DNA TGTGCCACCAGTTCGACCTTTACACCTATGAACACTGAAGCTTTCTTT.

In its sample, this clonotype was seen a few times. This rearrangement joins TRBV4-3 to TRBJ1-6; D gene unclear. Germline V gene data show CDR1 as LGHNA and CDR2 as YSLEER. The V and J ends lost 1 base and 6 bases respectively, with 10 bases between them. The CDR3 is 15 amino acids. The CDR3 nucleotides are TGCGCCAGCAGCCAAGGGGTGGCAGTTAATTCACCCCTCCACTTT. Translation gives CASSQGVAVNSPLHF.

The V gene is TRBV7-9, the J gene TRBJ2-3, with D possibly matching TRBD2 (6 bases). CDR3 length equals 19 residues. Between the trimmed V and J ends, which lost 5 bases and 3 bases, there was a span of 27 bases. Germline CDR1 and CDR2: SEHNR and FQNEAQ (reference sequence). The CDR3 coding sequence is TGTGCCAGCAGCGGGGGGATTCTCAGGGAAGGACCGCATACAGATACGCAGTATTTT. Translated: CASSGGILREGPHTDTQYF.

This clonotype occurred many times. The chain combines TRBV6-6 with TRBJ2-7; D not certain. Trimming shortened V by 6 bases and J by 3 bases, and 9 bases separated the two germline ends. CDR1 is MNHNY, CDR2 SVGAGI, per germline (reference sequence). The CDR3 length is 12 residues. CDR3 DNA: TGTGCCAGCAGCCCTTCGTACTACGAGCAGTACTTC. Residues: CASSPSYYEQYF.

In this sample, this clonotype turned up a few times. The V call is TRBV6-5, the J call TRBJ1-3; D is uncertain. The length of the CDR3 is 16 residues. With 6 bases removed from V and 0 bases from J, the gap between germline ends came to 15 bases. Germline loops: CDR1 MNHEY, CDR2 SVGAGI. Here the CDR3 reads CASSATRVFSGNTIYF. The CDR3 nucleotides read TGTGCCAGCAGCGCCACGAGGGTATTCTCTGGAAACACCATATATTTT.

The table lists this clonotype with many counts. Its ends do not fully match the called genes, so a read error is possible. The chain couples TRBV5-1 to TRBJ2-5; D could derive from TRBD1 or TRBD2 (6 bases each). Per germline, CDR1 SGHRS and CDR2 YFSETQ. This CDR3 has 13 residues. The CDR3 protein is CASSLGGVETQYF. The CDR3 DNA reads TGTGCCAGCAGCTTGGGGGGCGTGGAGACCCAGTACTTC.

This clonotype was found many times. The V gene is TRBV5-6, the J gene TRBJ2-5; D is unresolved. CDR3 length equals 14 residues. Looked up from germline, CDR1 is SGHDT and CDR2 is YYEEEE. Trimming stripped 1 base from V and 3 bases from J, with 10 bases between. DNA for the CDR3: TGTGCCAGCAGCTTGATCAGCAAAGAAGAGACCCAGTACTTC. It translates to CASSLISKEETQYF.

The chain uses TRBV6-2 or TRBV6-3 and TRBJ2-7; unclear D gene. The germline gives CDR1 MNHEY, CDR2 SVGEGT. The V end was cut by 6 bases, the J end by 0 bases, with 12 bases between. This CDR3 has 14 amino acids. Here the CDR3 DNA reads TGTGCCAGCAGGCAGACACCAAACTCCTACGAGCAGTACTTC. The encoded protein is CASRQTPNSYEQYF.

The CDR3 here is CASSQGLVSAMGETQFF. The CDR3, as DNA: TGTGCCAGCAGCCAGGGACTAGTATCGGCGATGGGAGAGACCCAGTTCTTC. The chain recombines TRBV7-2 with TRBJ2-1, with TRBD2 identical over 8 bases. V lost 5 bases and J lost 13; bases outside the gene matches: 22. Germline assignment: CDR1 SGHTA and CDR2 FQGNSA. CDR3 length equals 17 residues. The full variable domain, completed using reference TRBV7-2 and TRBJ2-1, is GAGVSQSPSNKVTEKGKDVELRCDPISGHTALYWYRQSLGQGLEFLIYFQGNSAPDKSGLPSDRFSAERTGGSVSTLTIQRTQQEDSAVYLCASSQGLVSAMGETQFFGPGTRLTVL.

The V and J genes are TRBV20-1 and TRBJ2-5; D is possibly TRBD1 (5 bases). The CDR3 extends over 14 amino acids. From germline, CDR1 is DFQATT and CDR2 SNEGSKA (reference sequence). Trimming cost V 0 bases and J 4 bases, with 12 bases left between them. Here the CDR3 DNA reads TGCAGTGCTAGAGATATTTTGCAGGGAGAGACCCAGTACTTC. It yields the protein CSARDILQGETQYF.

This clonotype was detected once. The chain is built from TRBV20-1 and TRBJ2-7, with D uncertain. Germline values: CDR1 DFQATT, CDR2 SNEGSKA (reference sequence). The CDR3 contains 13 residues. V lost 6 bases and J 0 bases, leaving 12 bases between the germline ends. The CDR3 region has the DNA TGCAGTGCCCAAAACACCCTCTCCTACGAGCAGTACTTC. Protein: CSAQNTLSYEQYF.

This clonotype was counted many times. The chain is built from TRBV12-3 or TRBV12-4 and TRBJ1-2; 11 bases are a match to TRBD1. The CDR3 covers 15 residues. After removal of 5 bases from V and 4 bases from J, the junction contained 6 bases not matched to a gene. Here the CDR3 DNA reads TGTGCCAGCAGTAGAGGGACAGGGGGTACCTATGGCTACACCTTC. Translation gives CASSRGTGGTYGYTF.

This clonotype was observed a handful of times. The J gene is TRBJ1-3, the V gene TRBV7-2; unclear D gene. Germline V gene sequence: CDR1 SGHTA, CDR2 FQGNSA. The CDR3 sequence is 13 residues long. Deletions cut 5 bases from V and 4 bases from J, with 9 bases between. The CDR3 DNA is TGTGCCAGCAGCCCCGGGAGAGGAAACACCATATATTTT. Its translation: CASSPGRGNTIYF.

This clonotype was detected many times. The chain recombines TRBV5-1 with TRBJ2-5; 9 bases agree with TRBD1. Germline lookup yields CDR1 SGHRS and CDR2 YFSETQ. CDR3 size: 14 residues. The V gene end was trimmed by 4 bases and the J gene end by 2 bases; junction bases not matched to a gene: 3. CDR3 protein: CASSPQGAQETQYF. The CDR3 region has the DNA TGCGCCAGCAGCCCACAGGGGGCTCAAGAGACCCAGTACTTC.

This clonotype has just one count. At one of its ends the junction is not consistent with the germline gene, which may arise from a read error. The chain links TRBV5-1 to TRBJ2-1, with D possibly being TRBD1 (6 bases). Germline loops: CDR1 SGHRS, CDR2 YFSETQ. CDR3 size: 15 residues. CDR3 nucleotides: TGCGCCAGCAGCCCAAACGACAGGAGCTCCTACGAGCAGTTTTTC. Residues: CASSPNDRSSYEQFF.

This clonotype has only a few counts. The chain carries TRBV5-1 and TRBJ2-2; no definite D call. Trimming cost V 4 bases and J 3 bases, with 10 bases left between them. The CDR3 covers 14 residues. The V gene's germline CDR1 is SGHRS and CDR2 YFSETQ. CDR3 loop: CASSPGEYTGELFF. For the CDR3, the DNA is TGCGCCAGCAGCCCAGGAGAGTACACCGGGGAGCTGTTTTTT. The entire variable domain, with the rest obtained from reference TRBV5-1 and TRBJ2-2, is as follows: KAGVTQTPRYLIKTRGQQVTLSCSPISGHRSVSWYQQTPGQGLQFLFEYFSETQRNKGNFPGRFSGRQFSNSRSEMNVSTLELGDSALYLCASSPGEYTGELFFGEGSRLTVL.